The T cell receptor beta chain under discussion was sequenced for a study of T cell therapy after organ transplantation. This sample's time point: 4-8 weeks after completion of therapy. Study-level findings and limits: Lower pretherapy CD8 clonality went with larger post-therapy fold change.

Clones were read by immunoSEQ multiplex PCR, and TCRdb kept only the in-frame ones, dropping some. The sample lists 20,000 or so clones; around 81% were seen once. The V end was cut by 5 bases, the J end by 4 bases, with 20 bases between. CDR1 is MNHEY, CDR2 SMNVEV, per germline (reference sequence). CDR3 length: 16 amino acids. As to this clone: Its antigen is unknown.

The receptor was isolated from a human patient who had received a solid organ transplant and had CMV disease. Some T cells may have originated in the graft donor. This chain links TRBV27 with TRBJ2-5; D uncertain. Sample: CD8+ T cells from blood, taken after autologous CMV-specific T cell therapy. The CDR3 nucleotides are TGTGCCAGCAGTATCGGGCCCCCCTGGGCGTCAGAGACCCAGTACTTC. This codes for CASSIGPPWASETQYF.